This T cell receptor beta chain was captured in a study of identical twins. Study results and caveats: High-abundance cord blood beta clonotypes had fewer insertions; memory repertoires showed none. An excess of low generation probability was shown by twin-shared out-of-frame alpha sequences.

This CDR3 comprises 9 residues. Addition of a universal primer site occurred through template switching, and cDNA carried unique molecular identifiers. One entry per CDR3 protein, called by TCRdb with MiXCR from the 5' RACE reads. Here the sample spans about 530,000 distinct CDR3 sequences, about 20% being singletons. Of note for this clonotype: Its specificity is not known.

The sample was also reused in another study, on yellow fever vaccine responses in identical twins. That work adds: Among the twins, the vaccine T cell response reportedly seemed partly convergent and partly personalized.

V and J are TRBV21-1 and TRBJ2-1. TRBV21-1 is a pseudogene. This receptor was obtained from a woman between 18 and 29 years old in good health. The sequencing input was CD4+ T cells sorted from blood. CDR3 nucleotide sequence: TGTGCCAGCACTCCAGAGCAGTTCTTC. Translation gives CASTPEQFF.